The 21 T cell receptor beta chains below were found in one sample sequenced in a study of Ad26.COV2.S vaccination and SARS-CoV-2 variants. As to treatment: some 20 received Ad26.COV2.S at low or high dose, single or two shots; about five received placebo; per-sample allocation not given. Each sample was drawn 63 days after the first injection (of vaccine or placebo). The method was immunoSEQ multiplex PCR; TCRdb's version includes in-frame clones alone and lacks a portion of them. The data contain some 480,000 clones, 70% to 90% of them singletons. Sample: peripheral blood, taken in a trial of Ad26.COV2.S vaccine versus placebo. The receptors here all came from a person between 18 and 59 years old who received the Ad26.COV2.S COVID-19 vaccine or a placebo.

J is TRBJ2-2 and V is TRBV7-8, with D perhaps matching TRBD2 (7 bases). The CDR3 covers 16 residues. CDR1 is SGHVS and CDR2 is FQNEAQ in the germline V gene. Trimming shortened V by 2 bases and J by 3 bases, and 13 bases separated the two germline ends. The CDR3 coding sequence is TGTGCCAGCAGCTTAAGGGCGGGGGCGGACACCGGGGAGCTGTTTTTT. Translating it yields CASSLRAGADTGELFF.

V usage is TRBV4-2 and J usage is TRBJ2-2, with TRBD1 as a possible D gene (5 bases). The length of the CDR3 is 17 residues. Germline loops: CDR1 LGHNA, CDR2 YNFKEQ. V lost 0 bases, J lost 0 bases, and 11 bases lay in between. The CDR3 bases are TGTGCCAGCAGCCAAGACAGATCGACAGCGAACACCGGGGAGCTGTTTTTT. It translates to CASSQDRSTANTGELFF.

The gene calls are TRBV15 and TRBJ2-5; D is perhaps TRBD1 or TRBD2 (5 bases each). CDR3 length: 13 residues. Trimming stripped 5 bases from V and 7 bases from J, with 14 bases between. Germline V gives CDR1 LNHNV, CDR2 YYDKDF (reference sequence). CDR3 in DNA: TGTGCCACCAGCGTCAGGGCTGGGGGGACCCAGTACTTC. Amino acid sequence: CATSVRAGGTQYF.

The chain is built from TRBV2 and TRBJ1-5; TRBD1 matches at 7 bases. The germline gives CDR1 SNHLY, CDR2 FYNNEI. Trimming took 5 bases from V and 7 from J; bases not matched to a gene: 8. The CDR3 is made up of 14 amino acids. CDR3 amino acids: CASSRRTGRQPQHF. CDR3 in DNA: TGTGCCAGCAGTAGAAGGACAGGTCGGCAGCCCCAGCATTTT. Drawing the rest from reference TRBV2 and TRBJ1-5, the complete variable domain is EPEVTQTPSHQVTQMGQEVILRCVPISNHLYFYWYRQILGQKVEFLVSFYNNEISEKSEIFDDQFSVERPDGSNFTLKIRSTKLEDSAMYFCASSRRTGRQPQHFGDGTRLSIL.

For this clone: Different DNA sequences within this sample yield the same CDR3. This rearrangement joins TRBV27 to TRBJ2-2; D gene ambiguous. Germline loops: CDR1 MNHEY, CDR2 SMNVEV (reference sequence). V lost 5 bases, J lost 4 bases, and 5 bases lay in between. The CDR3 spans 12 residues. CDR3 sequence: CASSPPTGELFF. The DNA for the CDR3 is TGTGCCAGCAGTCCGCCCACCGGGGAGCTGTTTTTT.

The rearrangement joins TRBV7-2 to TRBJ2-3; no definite D call. Germline-derived CDR1 and CDR2 are SGHTA and FQGNSA. This CDR3 spans 15 amino acids. Trimming left V 5 bases short and J 0 bases short, with 12 bases between. The chain's CDR3 is CASSRDGYSTDTQYF. The CDR3 nucleotides read TGTGCCAGCAGCAGAGACGGTTATAGCACAGATACGCAGTATTTT.

The chain joins TRBV19 to TRBJ2-1; TRBD2 matches at 10 bases. After removal of 5 bases from V and 7 bases from J, the junction contained 11 bases not matched to a gene. The germline CDR1 and CDR2 sequences are LNHDA and SQIVND (reference sequence). The CDR3 contains 16 residues. CDR3 sequence reads: CASSATLAGVKNEQFF. CDR3 DNA sequence: TGTGCCAGTAGTGCTACCCTAGCGGGAGTAAAGAATGAGCAGTTCTTC.

The rearrangement joins TRBV7-3 to TRBJ2-7, with a possible D match to TRBD1 (5 bases). Trimming shortened V by 6 bases and J by 4 bases, and 13 bases separated the two germline ends. CDR3 length equals 13 residues. Germline CDR1 reads SGHTA; CDR2 reads FQGTGA. The CDR3 region is CASSQGPRYEQYF. The CDR3 DNA is TGTGCCAGCAGTCAGGGCCCCAGGTACGAGCAGTACTTC.

The genes are TRBV7-3 and TRBJ2-3; TRBD2 agrees at 13 bases. The junction had 16 bases not matched to a gene; V was cut back by 4 bases and J by 6 bases. Per germline, CDR1 SGHTA and CDR2 FQGTGA. This CDR3 has 19 amino acids. CDR3 region: CASSSPGHTSGRGSDTQYF. DNA of the CDR3: TGTGCCAGCAGCTCCCCCGGACATACTAGCGGGAGGGGGTCGGATACGCAGTATTTT.

The chain couples TRBV29-1 to TRBJ1-2; 10 bases map to TRBD1. This CDR3 comprises 15 residues. The germline V gene encodes CDR1 SQVTM and CDR2 ANQGSEA. V lost 7 bases and J lost 8; bases outside the gene matches: 16. The CDR3, as DNA: TGCAGCGCCTGGTTCCGGGACAGGGGAGATCAGGGCTACACCTTC. Protein sequence: CSAWFRDRGDQGYTF.

V is TRBV5-4 and J is TRBJ2-1, with 11 nucleotides matching TRBD2. With V trimmed by 4 bases and J by 3 bases, 12 bases remained unmatched. The CDR3 is made up of 18 amino acids. Germline CDR1 SGHNT, CDR2 YYREEE (reference sequence). The CDR3 DNA reads as TGTGCCAGCAGCCCTGCTAGCGGGAGGTTCGGGGGCTACAATGAGCAGTTCTTC. Its translation: CASSPASGRFGGYNEQFF.

This rearrangement joins TRBV5-4 to TRBJ2-1, with D possibly being TRBD1 (6 bases). V was trimmed by 3 bases and J by 4 bases, leaving 14 bases between them. CDR1 is SGHNT and CDR2 is YYREEE in the germline V gene (reference sequence). The CDR3 has 15 amino acids. In nucleotides, the CDR3 is TGTGCCAGCAGCTCTGGAGAGGGGGTTTACAATGAGCAGTTCTTC. As protein: CASSSGEGVYNEQFF.

V and J are TRBV2 and TRBJ2-1; D uncertain. This CDR3 region has 10 residues. The V end lost 4 bases, the J end lost 10 bases, and 5 bases lay between the germline ends. CDR1 and CDR2 from the germline V gene are SNHLY and FYNNEI. The CDR3 sequence: CASSVREQFF. The CDR3 bases are TGTGCCAGCAGTGTCCGGGAGCAGTTCTTC.

The CDR3 here is CASSLSGQERYGYTF. The CDR3 DNA reads TGCGCCAGCAGCTTGTCCGGACAGGAGCGCTATGGCTACACCTTC. This chain uses TRBV5-1 with TRBJ1-2, with 7 bases lining up with TRBD1. Trimming removed 1 base from V and 4 bases from J; junction bases left unmatched: 7. The CDR3 totals 15 residues. Looked up from germline, CDR1 is SGHRS and CDR2 is YFSETQ.

The V and J genes are TRBV11-2 and TRBJ2-2, with 7 bases aligning to TRBD2. Germline CDR1 is SGHAT and CDR2 is FQNNGV. The CDR3 spans 15 residues. With V trimmed by 6 bases and J by 4 bases, 8 bases remained unmatched. The CDR3 is CASRPPGGITGELFF. CDR3 nucleotide sequence: TGTGCCAGCAGACCGCCCGGGGGGATCACCGGGGAGCTGTTTTTT.

The chain uses TRBV5-4 and TRBJ2-6; D is undetermined. The CDR3 contains 17 residues. Trimming removed 4 bases at V and 0 bases at J, with 14 bases between. Germline V gene sequence: CDR1 SGHNT, CDR2 YYREEE (reference sequence). The CDR3 sequence is CASSTNVQASGANVLTF. CDR3 nucleotide sequence: TGTGCCAGCAGCACTAACGTACAAGCCTCTGGGGCCAACGTCCTGACTTTC.

J is TRBJ2-1 and V is TRBV7-2; 8 positions match TRBD2. CDR3 length: 16 amino acids. From germline, CDR1 is SGHTA and CDR2 FQGNSA. V lost 1 base to trimming and J lost 2 bases; unmatched junction nucleotides: 4. This chain's CDR3 is CASSLDSGGTYNEQFF. The DNA of the CDR3 is TGTGCCAGCAGCTTAGACTCGGGAGGGACCTACAATGAGCAGTTCTTC.

The gene calls are TRBV27 and TRBJ2-1; unclear D gene. Germline loops: CDR1 MNHEY, CDR2 SMNVEV (reference sequence). This CDR3 is built from 13 residues. The ends were cut back, 2 bases at V and 8 bases at J, with 10 bases in the middle. In DNA, the CDR3 is TGTGCCAGCAGTTTACGAAGCGATTATGAGCAGTTCTTC. Its protein is CASSLRSDYEQFF.

As DNA, the CDR3 is TGCGCCAGCAGCTTGGGGGACAGGGGACCCCTTTCCTACAATGAGCAGTTCTTC. This gives the protein CASSLGDRGPLSYNEQFF. This chain joins TRBV5-1 and TRBJ2-1; 10 bases are shared with TRBD1. V lost 0 bases to trimming and J lost 1 base; unmatched junction nucleotides: 7. CDR3 length: 18 residues. Germline loops: CDR1 SGHRS, CDR2 YFSETQ.

This clone was counted once. CDR3 coding DNA: TGCGCCAGCAGCTTACCTACCACAGATACGCAGTATTTT. It specifies CASSLPTTDTQYF. The J gene is TRBJ2-3, the V gene TRBV5-1; no definite D call. There are 13 residues in the CDR3. V was trimmed by 2 bases and J by 2 bases, leaving 6 bases between them. CDR1 and CDR2 from the germline V gene are SGHRS and YFSETQ.

The CDR3 protein is CASSPRQGSSPLHF. The CDR3 coding sequence is TGTGCCAGCAGTCCACGACAGGGCAGTTCACCCCTCCACTTT. This rearrangement joins TRBV27 to TRBJ1-6; 7 bases line up with TRBD1. CDR3 length: 14 amino acids. CDR1 and CDR2 (germline): MNHEY, SMNVEV (reference sequence). The junction had 7 bases not matched to a gene; V was cut back by 5 bases and J by 9 bases.